The rows below give T cell receptor beta chains drawn from one sample of a study of beta chain features in type 1 diabetes. The table came from immunoSEQ multiplex PCR; TCRdb's copy has only in-frame clones and leaves some out. This repertoire shows some 250,000 clones, around 26% found once; its top ten account for roughly 4.1%. Sequenced input: central memory CD4+ T cells from blood. These TCRs come from a man aged 25 to 40 in good health. Both conserved end residues are part of each CDR3. The order of the fields is D gene, J gene, V gene, clone size, CDR3 length, CDR3 protein, CDR3 DNA. A D gene is named only where the DNA matches it firmly. Size tells how often a clone was seen (once, few, many) or the class of an expanded clone, and some rows leave it out.

d_call: -
j_call: TRBJ2-3
v_call: TRBV9
clone_size: -
cdr3_length: 12
cdr3_aa: CASSRETDTQYF
cdr3_nt: TGTGCCAGCAGCCGGGAGACAGATACGCAGTATTTT

d_call: -
j_call: TRBJ2-1
v_call: TRBV7-9
clone_size: -
cdr3_length: 14
cdr3_aa: CASSLALLKGEQFF
cdr3_nt: TGTGCCAGCAGCTTAGCTCTCCTTAAAGGTGAGCAGTTCTTC

d_call: -
j_call: TRBJ2-3
v_call: TRBV30
clone_size: few
cdr3_length: 13
cdr3_aa: CAWSWGFTDTQYF
cdr3_nt: TGTGCCTGGAGTTGGGGCTTCACAGATACGCAGTATTTT

d_call: TRBD1
j_call: TRBJ2-2
v_call: TRBV2
clone_size: -
cdr3_length: 15
cdr3_aa: CASRETGTGSGELFF
cdr3_nt: TGTGCCAGCAGAGAAACCGGGACAGGGAGCGGGGAGCTGTTTTTT

d_call: -
j_call: TRBJ1-2
v_call: TRBV7-2
clone_size: -
cdr3_length: 14
cdr3_aa: CASSLAERGKGYTF
cdr3_nt: TGTGCCAGCAGCTTAGCGGAAAGGGGAAAGGGCTACACCTTC

d_call: -
j_call: TRBJ2-7
v_call: TRBV29-1
clone_size: many
cdr3_length: 14
cdr3_aa: CSVVGQVSSYEQYF
cdr3_nt: TGCAGCGTTGTAGGGCAGGTCAGCTCCTACGAGCAGTACTTC

d_call: TRBD1
j_call: TRBJ1-6
v_call: TRBV4-3
clone_size: few
cdr3_length: 14
cdr3_aa: CASSQDRGNSPLHF
cdr3_nt: TGCGCCAGCAGCCAAGACAGGGGGAATTCACCCCTCCACTTT

d_call: -
j_call: TRBJ2-1
v_call: TRBV7-2
clone_size: -
cdr3_length: 14
cdr3_aa: CASSLEMDYNEQFF
cdr3_nt: TGTGCCAGCAGCTTAGAAATGGATTACAATGAGCAGTTCTTC

d_call: -
j_call: TRBJ2-2
v_call: TRBV29-1
clone_size: few
cdr3_length: 14
cdr3_aa: CSAEDVHRGGELFF
cdr3_nt: TGCAGCGCCGAGGACGTTCATAGGGGCGGGGAGCTGTTTTTT

d_call: -
j_call: TRBJ2-7
v_call: TRBV21-1
clone_size: -
cdr3_length: 14
cdr3_aa: CASSNRPGKGEQYF
cdr3_nt: TGTGCCAGCAGCAACCGCCCCGGGAAGGGAGAGCAGTACTTC

d_call: -
j_call: TRBJ2-5
v_call: TRBV5-1
clone_size: -
cdr3_length: 13
cdr3_aa: CASSSTSQETQYF
cdr3_nt: TGCGCCAGCAGTAGCACTAGTCAAGAGACCCAGTACTTC

d_call: -
j_call: TRBJ2-3
v_call: TRBV2
clone_size: -
cdr3_length: 11
cdr3_aa: CASSEGGTQYF
cdr3_nt: TGTGCCAGCAGTGAAGGGGGTACGCAGTATTTT

d_call: -
j_call: TRBJ2-1
v_call: TRBV20-1
clone_size: few
cdr3_length: 10
cdr3_aa: CSAYEDEQFF
cdr3_nt: TGCAGTGCGTACGAGGATGAGCAGTTCTTC

d_call: TRBD2
j_call: TRBJ2-1
v_call: TRBV30
clone_size: few
cdr3_length: 17
cdr3_aa: CAWSEGLAGFSYNEQFF
cdr3_nt: TGTGCCTGGAGTGAGGGACTAGCGGGATTCTCCTACAATGAGCAGTTCTTC

d_call: -
j_call: TRBJ2-4
v_call: TRBV4-3
clone_size: -
cdr3_length: 18
cdr3_aa: CASSQDRGGLGSKNIQYF
cdr3_nt: TGCGCCAGCAGCCAAGATCGGGGCGGCCTGGGTTCCAAAAACATTCAGTACTTC

d_call: -
j_call: TRBJ1-5
v_call: TRBV6-5
clone_size: -
cdr3_length: 13
cdr3_aa: CASSYDSYQPQHF
cdr3_nt: TGTGCCAGCAGTTACGACAGCTATCAGCCCCAGCATTTT

d_call: -
j_call: TRBJ1-3
v_call: TRBV15
clone_size: few
cdr3_length: 15
cdr3_aa: CATSRGEGGGNTIYF
cdr3_nt: TGTGCCACCAGCAGAGGGGAAGGAGGCGGAAACACCATATATTTT

d_call: -
j_call: TRBJ2-1
v_call: TRBV28
clone_size: -
cdr3_length: 13
cdr3_aa: CASNPLTDNEQFF
cdr3_nt: TGTGCCAGCAACCCCCTAACAGACAATGAGCAGTTCTTC

d_call: TRBD2
j_call: TRBJ2-3
v_call: TRBV25-1
clone_size: -
cdr3_length: 16
cdr3_aa: CASSEYAGGLGDTQYF
cdr3_nt: TGTGCCAGCAGTGAATATGCGGGGGGGCTTGGAGATACGCAGTATTTT

d_call: -
j_call: TRBJ2-7
v_call: TRBV30
clone_size: -
cdr3_length: 15
cdr3_aa: CAWKRIGLGSYEQYF
cdr3_nt: TGTGCCTGGAAAAGGATCGGACTGGGATCCTACGAGCAGTACTTC

d_call: TRBD1
j_call: TRBJ1-2
v_call: TRBV4-2
clone_size: -
cdr3_length: 14
cdr3_aa: CASSPGQVSYGYTF
cdr3_nt: TGTGCCAGCAGCCCAGGACAGGTCTCCTATGGCTACACCTTC

d_call: TRBD1
j_call: TRBJ1-4
v_call: TRBV30
clone_size: -
cdr3_length: 12
cdr3_aa: CAWSDRGEKLFF
cdr3_nt: TGTGCCTGGAGTGACAGGGGCGAAAAACTGTTTTTT

d_call: TRBD2
j_call: TRBJ2-3
v_call: TRBV11-2
clone_size: many
cdr3_length: 15
cdr3_aa: CASSYSGKGTDTQYF
cdr3_nt: TGTGCCAGCAGTTATAGCGGGAAAGGCACAGATACGCAGTATTTT

d_call: -
j_call: TRBJ1-5
v_call: TRBV23-1
clone_size: -
cdr3_length: 17
cdr3_aa: CASSQSRAGNCNQPQHF
cdr3_nt: TGCGCCAGCAGTCAATCCCGGGCAGGGAATTGCAATCAGCCCCAGCATTTT

d_call: -
j_call: TRBJ1-5
v_call: TRBV4-3
clone_size: -
cdr3_length: 14
cdr3_aa: CASSQERSNQPQHF
cdr3_nt: TGCGCCAGCAGCCAAGAGCGTAGCAATCAGCCCCAGCATTTT

d_call: -
j_call: TRBJ2-2
v_call: TRBV7-9
clone_size: -
cdr3_length: 16
cdr3_aa: CASSFNPGAGGGELFF
cdr3_nt: TGTGCCAGCAGCTTCAATCCGGGGGCCGGTGGCGGGGAGCTGTTTTTT

d_call: -
j_call: TRBJ2-7
v_call: TRBV30
clone_size: -
cdr3_length: 13
cdr3_aa: CAWSTQGTYEQYF
cdr3_nt: TGTGCCTGGAGCACACAGGGTACCTACGAGCAGTACTTC

d_call: -
j_call: TRBJ2-7
v_call: TRBV28
clone_size: few
cdr3_length: 15
cdr3_aa: CASTRSDRSGVEQYF
cdr3_nt: TGTGCCAGCACCAGATCCGACAGGTCAGGGGTCGAGCAGTACTTC

d_call: -
j_call: TRBJ2-3
v_call: TRBV11-2
clone_size: -
cdr3_length: 14
cdr3_aa: CASSLYSGPDTQYF
cdr3_nt: TGTGCCAGCAGCTTATATAGCGGCCCAGATACGCAGTACTTT

d_call: TRBD1
j_call: TRBJ2-5
v_call: TRBV15
clone_size: -
cdr3_length: 13
cdr3_aa: CATARQGAETQYF
cdr3_nt: TGTGCCACCGCCCGACAGGGTGCGGAGACCCAGTACTTC

d_call: TRBD1
j_call: TRBJ2-1
v_call: TRBV29-1
clone_size: -
cdr3_length: 14
cdr3_aa: CSVGPDRGNNEQFF
cdr3_nt: TGCAGCGTTGGTCCGGACAGGGGCAATAATGAGCAGTTCTTC

d_call: -
j_call: TRBJ1-1
v_call: TRBV19
clone_size: -
cdr3_length: 14
cdr3_aa: CASSVQGWGTEAFF
cdr3_nt: TGTGCCAGTAGTGTTCAGGGGTGGGGCACTGAAGCTTTCTTT

d_call: -
j_call: TRBJ2-3
v_call: TRBV14
clone_size: -
cdr3_length: 15
cdr3_aa: CASSQAVTNTDTQYF
cdr3_nt: TGTGCCAGCAGCCAAGCAGTTACTAACACAGATACGCAGTATTTT

d_call: TRBD1
j_call: TRBJ2-7
v_call: TRBV6-5
clone_size: -
cdr3_length: 13
cdr3_aa: CASRGQGDHEQYF
cdr3_nt: TGTGCCAGCAGGGGACAGGGAGACCACGAGCAGTACTTC

d_call: TRBD1
j_call: TRBJ2-3
v_call: TRBV7-9
clone_size: -
cdr3_length: 15
cdr3_aa: CASSRGQGATDTQYF
cdr3_nt: TGTGCCAGCAGCCGGGGACAGGGGGCCACAGATACGCAGTATTTT

d_call: -
j_call: TRBJ2-3
v_call: TRBV30
clone_size: few
cdr3_length: 13
cdr3_aa: CALTRSSTDTQYF
cdr3_nt: TGTGCCCTAACTAGGTCAAGCACAGATACGCAGTATTTT

d_call: -
j_call: TRBJ1-5
v_call: TRBV11-2
clone_size: -
cdr3_length: 17
cdr3_aa: CASSLGYRAGSNQPQHF
cdr3_nt: TGTGCCAGCAGCTTAGGATACAGGGCGGGAAGCAATCAGCCCCAGCATTTT

d_call: TRBD1
j_call: TRBJ2-3
v_call: TRBV7-2
clone_size: few
cdr3_length: 19
cdr3_aa: CASSLFGTGASGPTDTQYF
cdr3_nt: TGTGCCAGCAGCTTATTCGGGACAGGGGCTAGCGGCCCCACAGATACGCAGTATTTT

d_call: TRBD2
j_call: TRBJ2-1
v_call: TRBV11-2
clone_size: few
cdr3_length: 15
cdr3_aa: CASNGAGGRINEQFF
cdr3_nt: TGTGCCAGCAACGGCGCGGGAGGGCGGATCAATGAGCAGTTCTTC

d_call: TRBD1
j_call: TRBJ1-2
v_call: TRBV2
clone_size: once
cdr3_length: 15
cdr3_aa: CASRMQGGTNYGYTF
cdr3_nt: TGTGCCAGCAGGATGCAGGGGGGAACGAACTATGGCTACACCTTC

d_call: TRBD2
j_call: TRBJ2-1
v_call: TRBV5-1
clone_size: few
cdr3_length: 16
cdr3_aa: CASSSLAASSYNEQFF
cdr3_nt: TGCGCCAGCAGCTCGCTAGCGGCGAGCTCCTACAATGAGCAGTTCTTC

d_call: -
j_call: TRBJ2-7
v_call: TRBV27
clone_size: -
cdr3_length: 14
cdr3_aa: CASSFFASSYEQYF
cdr3_nt: TGTGCCAGCAGTTTTTTTGCGAGCTCCTACGAGCAGTACTTC

d_call: -
j_call: TRBJ2-7
v_call: TRBV29-1
clone_size: -
cdr3_length: 12
cdr3_aa: CSVDQGTDEQYF
cdr3_nt: TGCAGCGTTGATCAGGGAACTGACGAGCAGTACTTC

d_call: -
j_call: TRBJ2-3
v_call: TRBV6-5
clone_size: few
cdr3_length: 12
cdr3_aa: CASRSTSFTQYF
cdr3_nt: TGTGCCAGCAGGTCCACTAGCTTTACGCAGTATTTT

d_call: -
j_call: TRBJ2-6
v_call: TRBV29-1
clone_size: -
cdr3_length: 12
cdr3_aa: CSVGLGANVLTF
cdr3_nt: TGCAGCGTCGGCCTGGGGGCCAACGTCCTGACTTTC

d_call: TRBD1
j_call: TRBJ1-6
v_call: TRBV13
clone_size: -
cdr3_length: 16
cdr3_aa: CASSSFRGQGISPLHF
cdr3_nt: TGTGCCAGCAGCTCGTTTCGAGGACAGGGAATCTCACCCCTCCACTTT

d_call: -
j_call: TRBJ2-1
v_call: TRBV5-1
clone_size: few
cdr3_length: 16
cdr3_aa: CASSSGQSHYYNEQFF
cdr3_nt: TGCGCCAGCAGCTCGGGCCAGTCGCACTACTACAATGAGCAGTTCTTC

d_call: TRBD1
j_call: TRBJ2-7
v_call: TRBV5-5
clone_size: many
cdr3_length: 15
cdr3_aa: CASSLAPRGSNEQYF
cdr3_nt: TGTGCCAGCAGCTTGGCACCCAGGGGGTCTAACGAGCAGTACTTC

d_call: -
j_call: TRBJ2-2
v_call: TRBV7-2
clone_size: many
cdr3_length: 12
cdr3_aa: CASSFWVGELFF
cdr3_nt: TGTGCCAGCAGCTTCTGGGTCGGGGAGCTGTTTTTT

d_call: -
j_call: TRBJ1-5
v_call: TRBV6-1
clone_size: -
cdr3_length: 14
cdr3_aa: CASNPGSGNQPQHF
cdr3_nt: TGTGCCAGCAACCCGGGGAGTGGCAATCAGCCCCAGCATTTT

d_call: TRBD2
j_call: TRBJ2-7
v_call: TRBV27
clone_size: few
cdr3_length: 14
cdr3_aa: CASAIAGGDYEQYF
cdr3_nt: TGTGCCAGTGCTATAGCGGGAGGCGATTACGAGCAGTACTTC

d_call: -
j_call: TRBJ2-1
v_call: TRBV9
clone_size: -
cdr3_length: 15
cdr3_aa: CASGAIEAASAEQFF
cdr3_nt: TGTGCCAGCGGAGCGATAGAAGCGGCGTCCGCTGAGCAGTTCTTC

d_call: TRBD1
j_call: TRBJ2-7
v_call: TRBV30
clone_size: few
cdr3_length: 13
cdr3_aa: CAWTLWTGSEQYF
cdr3_nt: TGTGCCTGGACCCTATGGACAGGGAGTGAGCAGTACTTC

d_call: -
j_call: TRBJ1-1
v_call: TRBV6-5
clone_size: -
cdr3_length: 12
cdr3_aa: CASTSGQTEAFF
cdr3_nt: TGTGCCAGCACCTCAGGGCAGACTGAAGCTTTCTTT

d_call: TRBD2
j_call: TRBJ2-1
v_call: TRBV19
clone_size: -
cdr3_length: 18
cdr3_aa: CASSLDGYGTSGNNEQFF
cdr3_nt: TGTGCCAGTAGTCTGGACGGCTACGGGACTAGCGGCAACAATGAGCAGTTCTTC

d_call: TRBD1
j_call: TRBJ1-1
v_call: TRBV28
clone_size: -
cdr3_length: 14
cdr3_aa: CASSTGQMNTEAFF
cdr3_nt: TGTGCCAGCAGCACGGGACAGATGAACACTGAAGCTTTCTTT

d_call: -
j_call: TRBJ1-5
v_call: TRBV19
clone_size: -
cdr3_length: 15
cdr3_aa: CASSINTLRGQPQHF
cdr3_nt: TGTGCCAGTAGTATTAACACCCTTCGCGGTCAGCCCCAGCATTTT

d_call: -
j_call: TRBJ2-5
v_call: TRBV15
clone_size: -
cdr3_length: 14
cdr3_aa: CATSRPPAGETQYF
cdr3_nt: TGTGCCACCAGCAGACCACCCGCCGGGGAGACCCAGTACTTC

d_call: -
j_call: TRBJ2-1
v_call: TRBV7-6
clone_size: few
cdr3_length: 14
cdr3_aa: CASSLRTGYNEQFF
cdr3_nt: TGTGCCAGCAGCTTGCGAACTGGTTACAATGAGCAGTTCTTC